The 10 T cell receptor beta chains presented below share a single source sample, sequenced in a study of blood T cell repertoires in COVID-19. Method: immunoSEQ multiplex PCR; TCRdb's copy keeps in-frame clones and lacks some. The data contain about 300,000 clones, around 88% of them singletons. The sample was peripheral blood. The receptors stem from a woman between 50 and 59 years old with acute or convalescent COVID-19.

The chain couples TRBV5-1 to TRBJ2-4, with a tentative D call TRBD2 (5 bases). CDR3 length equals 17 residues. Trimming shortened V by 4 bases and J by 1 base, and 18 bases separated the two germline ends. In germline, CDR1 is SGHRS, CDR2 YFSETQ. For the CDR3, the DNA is TGCGCCAGCAGCGAGGGTGTAGGGCTCGGGGCCAAAAACATTCAGTACTTC. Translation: CASSEGVGLGAKNIQYF. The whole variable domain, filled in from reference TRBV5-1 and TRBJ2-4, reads KAGVTQTPRYLIKTRGQQVTLSCSPISGHRSVSWYQQTPGQGLQFLFEYFSETQRNKGNFPGRFSGRQFSNSRSEMNVSTLELGDSALYLCASSEGVGLGAKNIQYFGAGTRLSVL.

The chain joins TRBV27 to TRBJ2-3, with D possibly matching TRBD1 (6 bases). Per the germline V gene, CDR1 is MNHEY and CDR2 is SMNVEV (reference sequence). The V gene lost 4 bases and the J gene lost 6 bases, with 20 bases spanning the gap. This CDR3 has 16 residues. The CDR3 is CASSSYSTGPPDTQYF. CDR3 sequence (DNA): TGTGCCAGCAGTTCTTACTCGACAGGACCCCCCGATACGCAGTATTTT.

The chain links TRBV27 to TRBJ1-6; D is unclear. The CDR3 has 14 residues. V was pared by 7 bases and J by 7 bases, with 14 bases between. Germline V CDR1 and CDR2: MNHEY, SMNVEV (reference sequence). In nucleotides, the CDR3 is TGTGCCAGCACCGCGCGGGTGGGCAATTCACCCCTCCACTTT. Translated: CASTARVGNSPLHF.

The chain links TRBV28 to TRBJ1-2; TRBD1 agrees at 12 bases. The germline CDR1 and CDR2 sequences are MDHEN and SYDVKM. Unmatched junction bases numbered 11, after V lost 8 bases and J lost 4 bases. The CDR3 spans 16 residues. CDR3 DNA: TGTGCCAGCCATTTCGCGGGGACAGGGGGCGGCTATGGCTACACCTTC. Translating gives CASHFAGTGGGYGYTF.

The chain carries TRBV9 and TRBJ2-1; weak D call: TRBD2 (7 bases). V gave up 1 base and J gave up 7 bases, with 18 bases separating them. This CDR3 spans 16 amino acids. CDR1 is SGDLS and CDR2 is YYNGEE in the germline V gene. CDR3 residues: CASSVYRGAKGNEQFF. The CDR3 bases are TGTGCCAGCAGCGTATACCGGGGGGCTAAGGGGAATGAGCAGTTCTTC.

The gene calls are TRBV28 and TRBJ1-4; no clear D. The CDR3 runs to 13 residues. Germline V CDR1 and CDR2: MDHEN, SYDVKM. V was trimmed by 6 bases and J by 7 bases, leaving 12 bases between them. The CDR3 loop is CASSNLLAEKLFF. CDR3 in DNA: TGTGCCAGCAGCAATCTATTAGCTGAAAAACTGTTTTTT.

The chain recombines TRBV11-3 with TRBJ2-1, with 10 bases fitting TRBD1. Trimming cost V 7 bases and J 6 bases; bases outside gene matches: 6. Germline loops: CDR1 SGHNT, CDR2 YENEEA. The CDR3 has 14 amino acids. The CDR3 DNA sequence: TGTGCCAGCAAGGAGGGACAGGGGAGCAATGAGCAGTTCTTC. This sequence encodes CASKEGQGSNEQFF.

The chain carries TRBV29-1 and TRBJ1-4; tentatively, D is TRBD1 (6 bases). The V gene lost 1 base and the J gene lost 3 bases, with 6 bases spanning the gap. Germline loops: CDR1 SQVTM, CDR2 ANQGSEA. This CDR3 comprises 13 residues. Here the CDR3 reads CSVEGGPNEKLFF. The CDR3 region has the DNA TGCAGCGTTGAAGGGGGGCCTAATGAAAAACTGTTTTTT.

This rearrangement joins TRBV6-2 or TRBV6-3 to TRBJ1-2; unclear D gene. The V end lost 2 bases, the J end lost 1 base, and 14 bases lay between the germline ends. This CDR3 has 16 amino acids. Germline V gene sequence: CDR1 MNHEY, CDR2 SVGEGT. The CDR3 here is CASSYGMRTYNYGYTF. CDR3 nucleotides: TGTGCCAGCAGTTACGGGATGAGGACTTATAACTATGGCTACACCTTC.

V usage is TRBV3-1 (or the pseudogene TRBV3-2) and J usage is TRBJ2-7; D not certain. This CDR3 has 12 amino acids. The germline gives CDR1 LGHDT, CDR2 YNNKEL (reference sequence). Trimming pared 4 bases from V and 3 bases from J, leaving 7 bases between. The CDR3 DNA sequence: TGTGCCAGCAGCCTCAGCGACTACGAGCAGTACTTC. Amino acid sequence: CASSLSDYEQYF.